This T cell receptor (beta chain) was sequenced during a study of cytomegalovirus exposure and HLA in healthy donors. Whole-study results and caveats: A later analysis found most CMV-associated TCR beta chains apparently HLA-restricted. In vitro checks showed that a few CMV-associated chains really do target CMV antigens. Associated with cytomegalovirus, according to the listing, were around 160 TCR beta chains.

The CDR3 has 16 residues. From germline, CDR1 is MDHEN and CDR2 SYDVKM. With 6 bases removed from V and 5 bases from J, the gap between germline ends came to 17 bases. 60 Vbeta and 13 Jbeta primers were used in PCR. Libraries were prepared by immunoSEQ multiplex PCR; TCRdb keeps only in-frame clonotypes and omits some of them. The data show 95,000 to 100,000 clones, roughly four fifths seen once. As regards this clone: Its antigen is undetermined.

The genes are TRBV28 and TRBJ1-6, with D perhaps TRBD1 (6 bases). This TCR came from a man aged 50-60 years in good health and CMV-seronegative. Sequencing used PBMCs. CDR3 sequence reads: CASSLRQAPNNSPLHF. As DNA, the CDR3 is TGTGCCAGCAGCTTAAGACAGGCGCCCAATAATTCACCCCTCCACTTT.